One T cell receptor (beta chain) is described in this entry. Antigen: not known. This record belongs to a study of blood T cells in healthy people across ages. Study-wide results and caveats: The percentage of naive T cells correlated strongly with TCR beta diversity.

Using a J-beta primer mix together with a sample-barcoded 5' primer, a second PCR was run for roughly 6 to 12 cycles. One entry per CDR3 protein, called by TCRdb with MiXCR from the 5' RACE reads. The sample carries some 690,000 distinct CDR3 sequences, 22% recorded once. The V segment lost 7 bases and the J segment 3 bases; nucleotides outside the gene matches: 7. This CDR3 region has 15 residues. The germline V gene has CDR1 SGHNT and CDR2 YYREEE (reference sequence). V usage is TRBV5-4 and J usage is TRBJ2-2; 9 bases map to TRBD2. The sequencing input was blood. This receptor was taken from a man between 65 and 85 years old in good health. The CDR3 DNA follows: TGTGCCAGCTCCCCGGGACTAGCCCACACCGGGGAGCTGTTTTTT. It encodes CASSPGLAHTGELFF.